This T cell receptor beta chain was obtained from a study of T cell responses to AZD1222 COVID-19 vaccine. Study results and limitations: White British donors predominated, females outnumbered males, and clonal diversity was possibly underestimated.

Worth noting for this clone: The antigen is not known.

The J segment lost 9 bases and the V segment lost 1 base, leaving 11 bases of the junction unmatched. The germline CDR1 and CDR2 sequences are SGHAT and FQNNGV. CDR3 length: 15 amino acids. The protocol was immunoSEQ multiplex PCR, while the TCRdb copy is restricted to in-frame clones and leaves out a portion. The sample shows tens of thousands of clones, 65% to 80% of them seen only once. The chain employs TRBV11-2 and TRBJ2-7, with 8 bases lining up with TRBD1. The source is an adult who received the AZD1222 COVID-19 vaccine. The specimen was peripheral blood, collected 28 days after the second AZD1222 dose. The CDR3 protein is CASSLAQDRAGWQYF. The CDR3 nucleotides read TGTGCCAGCAGCTTAGCCCAGGACAGGGCCGGATGGCAGTACTTC.